The sequence of this T cell receptor (beta chain) was determined in a study of vaccination and CD4 T cells after COVID-19. Study-level background: Median time from second vaccine dose to sampling was just over 70 days (14 to 241).

About this clonotype itself: Its antigen is unidentified.

Treatment defined: 10-day PBMC culture with coronavirus spike peptide pools or control peptides (ViraFEST assay). Spanning March to December 2020, the positive PCR dates came before US Alpha, Beta and Delta variants. Each well held around 2 million PBMCs in IL-2 (about 10 IU/ml) medium with about 9.6 ug/ml peptide pools. An Oncomine TCR Beta short-read assay was used to sequence the DNA from cultured CD4+ T cells. From CD4+ T cells that had been cultured, genomic DNA was extracted. One entry per CDR3 protein, called by TCRdb with MiXCR from the PCR reads. Here the sample spans approximately 19,000 distinct CDR3 sequences, about 59% being singletons. The CDR3 is 18 amino acids. J gave up 9 bases and V 2 bases, and 15 bases lay outside the gene matches. Germline V gene data show CDR1 as ENHRY and CDR2 as SYGVKD.

The sample was CD4+ T cells from blood, cultured in vitro. This clonotype was obtained from a human donor who had recovered from COVID-19. The chain carries TRBV10-3 and TRBJ2-2; 10 nucleotides line up with TRBD2. Written as DNA, the CDR3 is TGTGCCATCAGTGAGCCGGATTTCAGACTAGCGGGTACCCGGGAGCTGTTTTTT. It yields the protein CAISEPDFRLAGTRELFF.